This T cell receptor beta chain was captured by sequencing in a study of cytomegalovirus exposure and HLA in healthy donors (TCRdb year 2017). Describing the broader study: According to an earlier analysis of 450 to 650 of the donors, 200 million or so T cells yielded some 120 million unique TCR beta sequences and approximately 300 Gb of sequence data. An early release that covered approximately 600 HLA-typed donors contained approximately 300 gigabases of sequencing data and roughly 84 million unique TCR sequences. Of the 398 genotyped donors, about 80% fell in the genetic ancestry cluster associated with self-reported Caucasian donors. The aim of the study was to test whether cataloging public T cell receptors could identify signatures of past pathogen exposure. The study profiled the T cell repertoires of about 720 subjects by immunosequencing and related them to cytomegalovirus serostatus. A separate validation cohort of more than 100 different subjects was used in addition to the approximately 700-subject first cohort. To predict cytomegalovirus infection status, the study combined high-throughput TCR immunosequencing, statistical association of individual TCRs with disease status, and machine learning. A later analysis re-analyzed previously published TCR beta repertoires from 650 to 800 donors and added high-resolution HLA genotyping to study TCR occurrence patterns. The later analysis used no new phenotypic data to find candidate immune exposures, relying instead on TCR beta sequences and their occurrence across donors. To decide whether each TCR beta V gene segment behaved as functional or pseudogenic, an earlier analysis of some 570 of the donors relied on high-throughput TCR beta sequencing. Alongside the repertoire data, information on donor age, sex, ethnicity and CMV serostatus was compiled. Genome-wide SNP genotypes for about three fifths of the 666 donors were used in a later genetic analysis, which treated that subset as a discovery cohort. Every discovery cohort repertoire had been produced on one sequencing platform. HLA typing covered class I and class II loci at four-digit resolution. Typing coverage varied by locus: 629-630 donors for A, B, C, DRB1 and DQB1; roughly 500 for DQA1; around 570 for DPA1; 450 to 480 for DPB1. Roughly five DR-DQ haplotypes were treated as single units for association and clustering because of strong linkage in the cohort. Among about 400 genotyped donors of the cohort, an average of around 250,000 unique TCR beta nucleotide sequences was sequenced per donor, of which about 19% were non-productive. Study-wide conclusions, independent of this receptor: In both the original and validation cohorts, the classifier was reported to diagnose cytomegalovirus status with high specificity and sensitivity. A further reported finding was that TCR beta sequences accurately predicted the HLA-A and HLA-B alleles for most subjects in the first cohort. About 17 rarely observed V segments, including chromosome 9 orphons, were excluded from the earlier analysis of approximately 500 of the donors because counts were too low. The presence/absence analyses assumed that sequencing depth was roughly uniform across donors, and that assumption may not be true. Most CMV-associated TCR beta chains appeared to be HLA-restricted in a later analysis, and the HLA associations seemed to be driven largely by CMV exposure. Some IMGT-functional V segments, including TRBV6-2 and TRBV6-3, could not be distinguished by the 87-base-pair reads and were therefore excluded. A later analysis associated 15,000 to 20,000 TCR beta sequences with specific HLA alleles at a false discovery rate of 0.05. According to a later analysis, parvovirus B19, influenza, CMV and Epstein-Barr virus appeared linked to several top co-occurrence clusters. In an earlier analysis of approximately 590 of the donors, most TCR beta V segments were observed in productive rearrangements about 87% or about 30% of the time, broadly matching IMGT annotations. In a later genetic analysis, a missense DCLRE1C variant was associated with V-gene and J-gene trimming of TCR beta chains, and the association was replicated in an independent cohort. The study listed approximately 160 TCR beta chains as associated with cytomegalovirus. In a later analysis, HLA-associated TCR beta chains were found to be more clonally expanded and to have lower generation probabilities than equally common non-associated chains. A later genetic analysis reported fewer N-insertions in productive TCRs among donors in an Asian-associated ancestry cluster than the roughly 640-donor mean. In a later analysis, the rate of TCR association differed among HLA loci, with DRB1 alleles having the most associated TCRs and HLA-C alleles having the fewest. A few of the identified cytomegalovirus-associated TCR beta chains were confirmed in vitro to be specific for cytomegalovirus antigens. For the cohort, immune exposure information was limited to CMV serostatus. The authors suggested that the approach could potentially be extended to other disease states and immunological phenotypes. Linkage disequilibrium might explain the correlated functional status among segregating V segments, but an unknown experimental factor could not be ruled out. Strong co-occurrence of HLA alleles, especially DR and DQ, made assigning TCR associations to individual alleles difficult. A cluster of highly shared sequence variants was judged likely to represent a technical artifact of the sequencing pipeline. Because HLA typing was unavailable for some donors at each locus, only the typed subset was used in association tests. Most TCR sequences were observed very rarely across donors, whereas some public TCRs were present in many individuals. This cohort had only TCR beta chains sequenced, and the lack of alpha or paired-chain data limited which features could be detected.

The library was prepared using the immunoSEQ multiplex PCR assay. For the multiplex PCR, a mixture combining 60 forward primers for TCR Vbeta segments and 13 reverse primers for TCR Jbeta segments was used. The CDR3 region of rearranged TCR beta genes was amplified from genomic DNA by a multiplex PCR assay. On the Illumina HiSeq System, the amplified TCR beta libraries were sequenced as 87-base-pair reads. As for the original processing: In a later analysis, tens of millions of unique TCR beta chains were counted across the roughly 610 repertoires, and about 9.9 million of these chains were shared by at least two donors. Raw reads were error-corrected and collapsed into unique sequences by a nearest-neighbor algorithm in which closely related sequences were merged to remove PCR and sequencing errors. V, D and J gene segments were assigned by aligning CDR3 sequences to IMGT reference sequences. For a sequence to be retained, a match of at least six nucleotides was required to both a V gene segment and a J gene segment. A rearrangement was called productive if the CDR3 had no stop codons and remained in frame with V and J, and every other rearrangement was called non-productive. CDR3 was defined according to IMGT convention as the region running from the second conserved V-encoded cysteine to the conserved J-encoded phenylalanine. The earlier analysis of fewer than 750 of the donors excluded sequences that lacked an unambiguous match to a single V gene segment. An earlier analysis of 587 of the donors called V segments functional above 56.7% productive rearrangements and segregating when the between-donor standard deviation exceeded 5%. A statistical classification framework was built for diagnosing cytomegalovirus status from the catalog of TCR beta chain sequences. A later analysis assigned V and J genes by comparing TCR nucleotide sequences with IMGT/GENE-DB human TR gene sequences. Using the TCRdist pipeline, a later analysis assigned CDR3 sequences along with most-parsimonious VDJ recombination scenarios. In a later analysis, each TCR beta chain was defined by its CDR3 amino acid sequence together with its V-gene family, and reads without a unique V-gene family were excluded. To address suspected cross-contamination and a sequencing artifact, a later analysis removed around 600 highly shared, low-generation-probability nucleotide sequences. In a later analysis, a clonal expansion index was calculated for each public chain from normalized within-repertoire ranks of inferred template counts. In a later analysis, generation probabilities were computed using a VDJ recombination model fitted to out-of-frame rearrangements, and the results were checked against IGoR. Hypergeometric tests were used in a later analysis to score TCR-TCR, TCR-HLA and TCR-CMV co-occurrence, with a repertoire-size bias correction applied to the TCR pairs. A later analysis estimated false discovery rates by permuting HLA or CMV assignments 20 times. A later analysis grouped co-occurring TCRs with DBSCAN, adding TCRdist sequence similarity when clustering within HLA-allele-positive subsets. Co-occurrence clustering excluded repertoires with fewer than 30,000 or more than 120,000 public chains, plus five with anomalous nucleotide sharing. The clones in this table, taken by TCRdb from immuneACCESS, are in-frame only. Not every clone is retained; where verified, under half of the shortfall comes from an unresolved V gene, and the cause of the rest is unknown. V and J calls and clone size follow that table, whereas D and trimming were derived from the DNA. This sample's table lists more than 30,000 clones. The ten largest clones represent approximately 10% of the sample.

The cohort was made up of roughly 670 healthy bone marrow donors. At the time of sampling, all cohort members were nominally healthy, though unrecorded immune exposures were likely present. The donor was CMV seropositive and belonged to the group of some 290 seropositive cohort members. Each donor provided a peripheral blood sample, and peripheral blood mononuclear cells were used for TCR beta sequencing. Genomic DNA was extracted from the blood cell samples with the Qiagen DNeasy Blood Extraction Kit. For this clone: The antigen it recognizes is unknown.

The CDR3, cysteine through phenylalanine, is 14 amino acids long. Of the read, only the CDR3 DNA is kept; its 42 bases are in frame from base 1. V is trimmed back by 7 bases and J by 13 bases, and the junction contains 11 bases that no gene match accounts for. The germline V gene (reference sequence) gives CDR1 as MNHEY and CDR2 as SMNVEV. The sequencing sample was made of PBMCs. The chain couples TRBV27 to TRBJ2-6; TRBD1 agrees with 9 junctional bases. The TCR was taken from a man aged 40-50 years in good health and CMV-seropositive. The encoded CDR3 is CASMGTGGVGVLTF. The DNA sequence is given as TGTGCCAGCATGGGCACAGGGGGCGTAGGGGTCCTGACTTTC.